Listed below are T cell receptor beta chains from one sample, sequenced in a study of blood T cell repertoires in COVID-19. Some clones are missing from TCRdb's copy, which holds only in-frame ones; the method was immunoSEQ multiplex PCR. Among under 300,000 clones, approximately 81% were seen once, and the ten largest hold about 6.2%. Input material: PBMCs or T cells enriched from blood (not recorded which). The receptors originated from a woman aged 50 to 60 who had been exposed to COVID-19. The conserved cysteine and the conserved F or W are not part of the CDR3 here. The order of the fields is V gene, J gene, CDR3 length, CDR3 protein.

TRBV19	TRBJ1-5	13	ASGRDRGDRQPQH
TRBV10-1	TRBJ1-2	12	ASKGQAPNYGYT
TRBV24-1	TRBJ1-1	12	ATSDPTRNTEAF
TRBV2	TRBJ1-1	15	ASSEALHGRGMTEAF
TRBV7-2	TRBJ1-5	16	ASSPSLGGFYSNQPQH
TRBV4-1	TRBJ2-7	13	ASSQDIAGAGEQY
TRBV16	TRBJ1-1	13	ASSHTDRVNTEAF
TRBV5-1	TRBJ1-4	15	ASSLGGGVATNEKLF
TRBV29-1	TRBJ1-1	10	SAQGGDTEAF
TRBV5-4	TRBJ2-2	13	ASSVKRGRTGELF
TRBV6-2/TRBV6-3	TRBJ1-2	14	ASSYSPTAVNYGYT
TRBV4-2	TRBJ2-3	15	ASSQEPGLASEDTQY
TRBV6-2/TRBV6-3	TRBJ1-4	13	ASSYSLPTREKLF